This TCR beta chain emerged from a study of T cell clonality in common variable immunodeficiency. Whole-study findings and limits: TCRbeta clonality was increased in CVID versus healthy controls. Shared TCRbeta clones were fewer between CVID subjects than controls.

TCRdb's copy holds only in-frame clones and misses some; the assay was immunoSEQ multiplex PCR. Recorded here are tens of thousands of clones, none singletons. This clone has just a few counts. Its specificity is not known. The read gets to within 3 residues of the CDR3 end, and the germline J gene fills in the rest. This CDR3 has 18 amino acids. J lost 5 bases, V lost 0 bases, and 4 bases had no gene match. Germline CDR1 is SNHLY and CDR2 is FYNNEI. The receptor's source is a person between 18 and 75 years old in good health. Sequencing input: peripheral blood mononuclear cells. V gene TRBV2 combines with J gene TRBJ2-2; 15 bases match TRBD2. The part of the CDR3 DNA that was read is TGTGCCAGCAGTGAAGCAAGGACTAGCGGGAGGGTAACCGGGGAG. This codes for CASSEARTSGRVTGE. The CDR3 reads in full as CASSEARTSGRVTGELFF.